The 14 T cell receptor beta chains below all came from one sample that was sequenced in a study of blood T cell repertoires in COVID-19. Some clones are missing from TCRdb's copy, which holds only in-frame ones; the method was immunoSEQ multiplex PCR. The sample carries 450,000 to 500,000 clones, around 87% recorded once. Sample: PBMCs or T cells enriched from blood (not recorded which). The origin of the receptors is a woman under 30 who had recovered from COVID-19.

V usage is TRBV6-6 and J usage is TRBJ1-5; D unresolved. Trimming pared 5 bases from V and 3 bases from J, leaving 20 bases between. Germline lookup yields CDR1 MNHNY and CDR2 SVGAGI (reference sequence). The CDR3 is 17 amino acids. CDR3 amino acids: CASSLRLGGMFNQPQHF. The CDR3, as DNA: TGTGCCAGCAGTCTGCGGTTAGGAGGAATGTTCAATCAGCCCCAGCATTTT.

This chain uses TRBV28 with TRBJ2-1; 10 bases align to TRBD2. The CDR3 contains 18 residues. With V trimmed by 3 bases and J by 9 bases, 17 bases remained unmatched. CDR1 and CDR2 (germline): MDHEN, SYDVKM. CDR3 nucleotides: TGTGCCAGCAGTTTTCACAGCCTAGCGGGGGCGGCAGGGCCTGAGCAGTTCTTC. Translation: CASSFHSLAGAAGPEQFF. Full variable domain (rest looked up from reference TRBV28 and TRBJ2-1): DVKVTQSSRYLVKRTGEKVFLECVQDMDHENMFWYRQDPGLGLRLIYFSYDVKMKEKGDIPEGYSVSREKKERFSLILESASTNQTSMYLCASSFHSLAGAAGPEQFFGPGTRLTVL.

The chain uses TRBV2 and TRBJ2-2; 10 bases match TRBD1. This CDR3 is built from 15 residues. Per germline, CDR1 SNHLY and CDR2 FYNNEI. The V and J ends lost 2 bases and 7 bases, in that order; junction bases with no gene match: 4. CDR3 sequence (DNA): TGTGCCAGCAGTGAATCCGGGACAGGGGTCGGGGAGCTGTTTTTT. It encodes CASSESGTGVGELFF.

The chain couples TRBV30 to TRBJ1-2, with unresolved D. There are 13 residues in the CDR3. V lost 2 bases to trimming and J lost 8 bases, with 15 bases between them. Germline-derived CDR1 and CDR2 are GTSNPN and SVGIG (reference sequence). The CDR3 coding sequence is TGTGCCTGGAGTCCTACAGCAAAAAGGGGCTACACCTTC. It codes for CAWSPTAKRGYTF.

This sequence joins TRBV7-6 and TRBJ2-2, with D hard to call. Germline CDR1 SGHVS, CDR2 FNYEAQ. V gave up 1 base and J gave up 8 bases, with 5 bases separating them. This CDR3 has 12 residues. The CDR3 DNA reads as TGTGCCAGCAGCTTAGACTGGGGGGAGCTGTTTTTT. Residues: CASSLDWGELFF.

The rearrangement uses TRBV4-1 and TRBJ1-3; D uncertain. From germline, CDR1 is MGHRA and CDR2 YSYEKL. Deletions cut 0 bases from V and 0 bases from J, with 6 bases between. The CDR3 loop spans 15 amino acids. Written as DNA, the CDR3 is TGCGCCAGCAGCCAAGAAACAGCCTCTGGAAACACCATATATTTT. Protein product: CASSQETASGNTIYF.

The chain carries TRBV5-1 and TRBJ2-1; 14 nucleotides match TRBD2. Looked up from germline, CDR1 is SGHRS and CDR2 is YFSETQ. J gave up 4 bases and V 3 bases, and 3 bases lay outside the gene matches. The length of the CDR3 is 16 residues. The CDR3 protein is CASSSRTSGGYNEQFF. CDR3 bases: TGCGCCAGCAGCTCTAGGACTAGCGGGGGGTACAATGAGCAGTTCTTC. The complete variable domain, with remaining parts taken from reference TRBV5-1 and TRBJ2-1, reads KAGVTQTPRYLIKTRGQQVTLSCSPISGHRSVSWYQQTPGQGLQFLFEYFSETQRNKGNFPGRFSGRQFSNSRSEMNVSTLELGDSALYLCASSSRTSGGYNEQFFGPGTRLTVL.

The chain carries TRBV9 and TRBJ2-1, with 7 bases aligning to TRBD1. Germline-derived CDR1 and CDR2 are SGDLS and YYNGEE. The ends lost 4 bases at V and 7 bases at J; junction bases unmatched: 5. The CDR3 has 13 residues. As DNA, the CDR3 is TGTGCCAGCAGCACACAACAGGGGAATGAGCAGTTCTTC. Protein product: CASSTQQGNEQFF.

The chain joins TRBV5-4 to TRBJ1-1; TRBD1 matches at 12 bases. Trimming removed 4 bases from V and 0 bases from J; junction bases left unmatched: 4. Germline CDR1 reads SGHNT; CDR2 reads YYREEE (reference sequence). This CDR3 is built from 16 residues. CDR3 amino acids: CASSPGTGGLNTEAFF. In DNA form, the CDR3 reads TGTGCCAGCAGCCCAGGGACAGGGGGCTTGAACACTGAAGCTTTCTTT. The variable domain in full, with the rest retrieved from reference TRBV5-4 and TRBJ1-1, is ETGVTQSPTHLIKTRGQQVTLRCSSQSGHNTVSWYQQALGQGPQFIFQYYREEENGRGNFPPRFSGLQFPNYSSELNVNALELDDSALYLCASSPGTGGLNTEAFFGQGTRLTVV.

This clone was detected only once. The chain recombines TRBV19 with TRBJ1-5, with 7 bases that match TRBD1. V gave up 10 bases and J gave up 5 bases; unmatched junction bases: 11. Germline values: CDR1 LNHDA, CDR2 SQIVND (reference sequence). The CDR3 spans 14 residues. CDR3 bases: TGTGCCACTAAAGACAGGGAAGACGATCAGCCCCAGCATTTT. It encodes CATKDREDDQPQHF.

J is TRBJ1-4 and V is TRBV11-2; D is undetermined. The CDR3 has 15 amino acids. Germline-derived CDR1 and CDR2 are SGHAT and FQNNGV. The V gene lost 1 base and the J gene lost 3 bases, with 9 bases spanning the gap. The CDR3 loop reads CASSLVATPNEKLFF. CDR3 coding DNA: TGTGCCAGCAGCTTAGTAGCTACCCCTAATGAAAAACTGTTTTTT. Combining the CDR3 with reference TRBV11-2 and TRBJ1-4 gives the whole variable domain EAGVAQSPRYKIIEKRQSVAFWCNPISGHATLYWYQQILGQGPKLLIQFQNNGVVDDSQLPKDRFSAERLKGVDSTLKIQPAKLEDSAVYLCASSLVATPNEKLFFGSGTQLSVL.

The chain employs TRBV15 and TRBJ1-4; D call uncertain. The CDR3 has 15 residues. The germline V gene has CDR1 LNHNV and CDR2 YYDKDF (reference sequence). The V end lost 2 bases, the J end lost 1 base, and 8 bases lay between the germline ends. In DNA form, the CDR3 reads TGTGCCACCAGCAGACAGGAGGGAACTAATGAAAAACTGTTTTTT. Amino acid sequence: CATSRQEGTNEKLFF.

The chain has TRBV19 and TRBJ2-2, with TRBD2 matching over 8 bases. V lost 9 bases and J lost 2; bases outside the gene matches: 17. Germline V gives CDR1 LNHDA, CDR2 SQIVND (reference sequence). The CDR3 is 18 amino acids. CDR3 DNA: TGTGCCAGAGACCAGGGGTCTTGCGGGGGGCCTAACACCGGGGAGCTGTTTTTT. Translation gives CARDQGSCGGPNTGELFF.

The CDR3 DNA reads TGTGCCTGGAGGGGGGACAGGGGGCTTGGCTACACCTTC. This gives the protein CAWRGDRGLGYTF. V usage is TRBV30 and J usage is TRBJ1-2; 12 bases line up with TRBD1. V trimming: 3 bases; J trimming: 7 bases; junction bases outside the gene matches: 3. Germline V lookup: CDR1 GTSNPN, CDR2 SVGIG (reference sequence). The CDR3 extends over 13 amino acids.